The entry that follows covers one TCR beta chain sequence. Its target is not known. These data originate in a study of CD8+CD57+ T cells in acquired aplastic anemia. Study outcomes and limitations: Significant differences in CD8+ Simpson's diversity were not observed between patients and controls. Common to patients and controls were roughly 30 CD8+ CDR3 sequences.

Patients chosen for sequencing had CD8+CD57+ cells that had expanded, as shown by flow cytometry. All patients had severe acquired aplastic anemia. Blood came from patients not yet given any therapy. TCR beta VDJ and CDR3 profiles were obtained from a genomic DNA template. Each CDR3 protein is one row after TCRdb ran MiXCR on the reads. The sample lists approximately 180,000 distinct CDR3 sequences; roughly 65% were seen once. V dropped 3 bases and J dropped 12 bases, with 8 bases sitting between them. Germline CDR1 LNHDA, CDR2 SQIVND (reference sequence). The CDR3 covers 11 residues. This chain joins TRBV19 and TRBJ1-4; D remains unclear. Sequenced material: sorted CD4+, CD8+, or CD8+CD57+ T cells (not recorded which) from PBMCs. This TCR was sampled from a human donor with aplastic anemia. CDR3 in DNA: TGTGCCAGTAGTATCCAGTTCCAACTGTTTTTT. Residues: CASSIQFQLFF.